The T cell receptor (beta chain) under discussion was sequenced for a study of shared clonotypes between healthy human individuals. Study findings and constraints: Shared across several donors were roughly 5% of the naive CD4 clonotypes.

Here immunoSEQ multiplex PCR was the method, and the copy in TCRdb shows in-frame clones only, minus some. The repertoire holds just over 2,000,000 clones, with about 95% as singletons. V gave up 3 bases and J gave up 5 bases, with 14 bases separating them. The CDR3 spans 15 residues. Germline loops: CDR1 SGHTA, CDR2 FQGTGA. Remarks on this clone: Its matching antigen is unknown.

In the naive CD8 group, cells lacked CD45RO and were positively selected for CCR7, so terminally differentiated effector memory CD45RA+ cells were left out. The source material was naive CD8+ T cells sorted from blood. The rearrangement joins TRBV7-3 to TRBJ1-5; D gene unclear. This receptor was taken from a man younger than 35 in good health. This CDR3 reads CASSFYGSADQPQHF. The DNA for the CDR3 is TGTGCCAGCAGCTTCTATGGGTCTGCAGATCAGCCCCAGCATTTT.